The clone carrying this T cell receptor beta chain was detected ten times or more. RNA transcripts yielded amplified TCR beta CDR3 regions. The HTBI primer set drove a first-round RT-PCR of the TCR CDR3. From the multiplex PCR reads, TCRdb called clonotypes with MiXCR, one entry per CDR3 protein. The table lists roughly 380,000 distinct CDR3 sequences, approximately 14% of them singletons. This CDR3 has 14 amino acids. CDR1 is SGHTS and CDR2 is YDEGEE in the germline V gene. Trimming removed 4 bases from V and 4 bases from J; junction bases left unmatched: 6. The sample comes from a study of T cells in Graves' hyperthyroidism and ophthalmopathy.

The rearrangement uses TRBV5-8 and TRBJ1-2; 8 nucleotides line up with TRBD1. The sequence derives from a woman aged 18 to 35 with Graves' hyperthyroidism. The source material was blood. This CDR3 reads CASSPGQGVYGYTF. The CDR3 bases are TGTGCCAGCAGCCCCGGACAGGGTGTCTATGGCTACACCTTC.